The clone carrying this TCR beta chain was recorded once. These data are taken from a study of cytomegalovirus exposure and HLA in healthy donors. It was with 60 Vbeta and 13 Jbeta primers that the PCR ran. TCRdb's copy holds only in-frame clones and misses some; the assay was immunoSEQ multiplex PCR. The top ten clones hold approximately 4% of a sample with about 160,000 clones, roughly 80% of them seen once. Per the germline V gene, CDR1 is WNHNN and CDR2 is SYGVQD (reference sequence). The CDR3 consists of 20 residues. V gave up 0 bases and J gave up 1 base, with 22 bases separating them. The TCR originated in a man between 45 and 60 years old in good health and CMV-seropositive. Sequenced material: PBMCs. The rearrangement joins TRBV10-1 to TRBJ2-1, with D maybe TRBD2 (5 bases). CDR3 nucleotides: TGCGCCAGCAGTGAGTCAGGTCGGGGAACCCTGGGATGGTCCTACAATGAGCAGTTCTTC. Residues: CASSESGRGTLGWSYNEQFF.